The rows below give T cell receptor beta chains drawn from one sample of a study of technical replicates of blood from several donors. The assay was immunoSEQ multiplex PCR, and TCRdb's table has in-frame clones only and misses some. The sample includes 75,000 or so clones, about 92% of them seen just once. The source material was T cells isolated from PBMCs. The receptors were gathered from a human donor in good health. Each CDR3 is given with its conserved first and last residue. D genes are given only for firm matches. For some rows the clone size is stated as once, few or many, or as a class when expanded; others skip it.

J gene	D gene	V gene	clone size	CDR3 DNA	CDR3 protein
TRBJ2-5	.	TRBV29-1	.	TGCAGCGTTGTTTCACGGGGAAATCAAGAGACCCAGTACTTC	CSVVSRGNQETQYF
TRBJ2-7	TRBD2	TRBV7-2	.	TGTGCCAGCAGCTCTGCTAGCGGGCAGCGAAACGAGCAGTACTTC	CASSSASGQRNEQYF
TRBJ1-5	TRBD1	TRBV19	few	TGTGCTACAGGGACAGGCAATCAGCCCCAGCATTTT	CATGTGNQPQHF
TRBJ2-3	.	TRBV5-6	.	TGTGCCAGCAGCTTGACGAGCGGTAGCACAGATACGCAGTATTTT	CASSLTSGSTDTQYF
TRBJ1-4	TRBD1	TRBV7-9	.	TGTGCCAGCAGCTTTGATCGGGGACAGGGTCGAGAAAAACTGTTTTTT	CASSFDRGQGREKLFF
TRBJ2-7	.	TRBV28	.	TGTGCCAGCAGTTTATCAGGGTTCTACGAGCAGTACTTC	CASSLSGFYEQYF
TRBJ1-5	.	TRBV28	.	TGTGCCAGCAGTTCGATGGTAAAGGGGAGCAATCAGCCCCAGCATTTT	CASSSMVKGSNQPQHF
TRBJ2-7	.	TRBV5-1	.	TGCGCCAGCAGCTTGGTTCCCGGACTGGTGTCCTACGAGCAGTACTTC	CASSLVPGLVSYEQYF
TRBJ2-5	TRBD1	TRBV7-8	.	TGTGCCAGCAGCAACAGGGGGATAGGGGGGACCCAGTACTTC	CASSNRGIGGTQYF
TRBJ1-2	TRBD1	TRBV9	.	TGTGCCAGCAGCGCCGGTTTAACAGGGGGCGTATCTGGCTACACCTTC	CASSAGLTGGVSGYTF
TRBJ1-3	TRBD1	TRBV5-1	.	TGCGCCAGCAGGGGACAGGGCTCGGTATCTGGAAACACCATATATTTT	CASRGQGSVSGNTIYF
TRBJ1-1	.	TRBV9	.	TGTGCCAGCAGCGTACAGGCCTACACTGAAGCTTTCTTT	CASSVQAYTEAFF
TRBJ2-3	.	TRBV5-1	.	TGCGCCAGCAGCTTGGCCCCCGACAGGCTCACAGATACGCAGTATTTT	CASSLAPDRLTDTQYF
TRBJ1-4	.	TRBV10-3	.	TGTGCCATCAGCAACCGGGGGGTAACAACTAATGAAAAACTGTTTTTT	CAISNRGVTTNEKLFF